Sequencing of this T cell receptor (beta chain) was carried out in a study of T cell responses to AZD1222 COVID-19 vaccine. The germline gives CDR1 SGHTA, CDR2 FQGTGA. V shed 5 bases and J shed 3 bases, with 13 bases lying between them. The CDR3 runs 14 residues. Remarks on this clone: Its antigen is not known.

Second doses were pooled across both intervals (about 4 or about 12 weeks). The data were produced by immunoSEQ multiplex PCR, yet TCRdb's version contains in-frame clones alone and is incomplete. Found here are about 140,000 clones, 90% of them singletons; the top ten hold roughly 6.2%. Broader study findings: Epitopes outside B.1.351 and B.1.1.7 mutated regions reportedly drew nearly half of spike TCRs. White British ancestry dominated among donors, who included more females, and clonal diversity was possibly underestimated.

The clonotype originates from an adult who received the AZD1222 COVID-19 vaccine. The sequencing used peripheral blood, collected 28 days after the second AZD1222 dose. The chain combines TRBV7-3 with TRBJ1-1, with D perhaps matching TRBD1 (5 bases). In DNA, the CDR3 is TGTGCCAGCAGCCAGGGAGTCCAACACACTGAAGCTTTCTTT. Translating it yields CASSQGVQHTEAFF.